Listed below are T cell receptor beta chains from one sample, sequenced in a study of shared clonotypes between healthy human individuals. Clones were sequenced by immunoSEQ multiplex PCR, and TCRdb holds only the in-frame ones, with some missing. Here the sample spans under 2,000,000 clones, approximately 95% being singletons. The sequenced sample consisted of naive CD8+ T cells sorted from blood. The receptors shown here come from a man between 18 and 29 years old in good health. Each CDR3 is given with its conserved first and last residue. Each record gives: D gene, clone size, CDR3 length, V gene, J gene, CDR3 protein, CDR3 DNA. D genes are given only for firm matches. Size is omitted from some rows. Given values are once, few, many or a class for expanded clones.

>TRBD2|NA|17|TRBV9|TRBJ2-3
CASSHHLAGGPADTQYF
TGTGCCAGCAGCCATCATCTAGCGGGGGGGCCGGCAGATACGCAGTATTTT
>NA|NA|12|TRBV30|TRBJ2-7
CAWSLTGVEQYF
TGTGCCTGGAGCCTGACCGGGGTTGAGCAGTACTTC
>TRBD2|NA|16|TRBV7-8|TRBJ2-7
CASSFTSGESSYEQYF
TGTGCCAGCAGCTTCACTAGCGGCGAGAGCTCCTACGAGCAGTACTTC
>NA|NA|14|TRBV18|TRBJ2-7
CASSPAGSSYEQYF
TGTGCCAGCTCACCAGCAGGGAGTTCCTACGAGCAGTACTTC
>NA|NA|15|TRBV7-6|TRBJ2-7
CASSLSAGESYEQYF
TGTGCCAGCAGCTTATCGGCTGGGGAATCCTACGAGCAGTACTTC
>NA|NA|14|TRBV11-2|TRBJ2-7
CASSLYGTTYEQYF
TGTGCCAGCAGCTTATACGGAACCACCTACGAGCAGTACTTC
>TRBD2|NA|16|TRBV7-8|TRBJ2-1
CASSWLAGVGRDEQFF
TGTGCCAGCAGTTGGCTAGCGGGAGTGGGGCGGGATGAGCAGTTCTTC
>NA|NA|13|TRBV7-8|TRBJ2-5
CASSLVLQETQYF
TGTGCCAGCAGCTTAGTCCTGCAAGAGACCCAGTACTTC
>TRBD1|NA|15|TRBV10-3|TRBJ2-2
CAISPTGAGTGELFF
TGTGCCATCAGCCCTACAGGGGCGGGCACCGGGGAGCTGTTTTTT
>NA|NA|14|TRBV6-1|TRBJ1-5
CASSGWRGNQPQHF
TGTGCCAGCAGTGGTTGGAGGGGGAATCAGCCCCAGCATTTT
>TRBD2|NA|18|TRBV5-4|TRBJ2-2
CASSLDGSGNPKEGELFF
TGTGCCAGCAGCTTGGATGGTAGCGGGAACCCCAAAGAAGGGGAGCTGTTTTTT
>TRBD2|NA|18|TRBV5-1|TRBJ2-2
CASSSGQGLAGGTGELFF
TGCGCCAGCAGTTCTGGCCAGGGACTAGCGGGAGGCACCGGGGAGCTGTTTTTT
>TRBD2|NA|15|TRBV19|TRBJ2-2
CATPSGGGPTGELFF
TGTGCCACCCCTAGCGGGGGAGGGCCCACCGGGGAGCTGTTTTTT
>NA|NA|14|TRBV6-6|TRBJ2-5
CASSFRDVQETQYF
TGTGCCAGCAGTTTTAGGGACGTCCAAGAGACCCAGTACTTC
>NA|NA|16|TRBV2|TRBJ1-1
CASSEGPGQTNTEAFF
TGTGCCAGCAGTGAAGGGCCGGGACAAACGAACACTGAAGCTTTCTTT
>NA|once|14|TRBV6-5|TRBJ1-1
CASSYGGKNTEAFF
TGTGCCAGCAGTTACGGTGGGAAGAACACTGAAGCTTTCTTT
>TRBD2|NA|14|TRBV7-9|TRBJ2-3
CASSPTSGGDTQYF
TGTGCCAGCAGCCCGACTAGCGGGGGAGATACGCAGTATTTT
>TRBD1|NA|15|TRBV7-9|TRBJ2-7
CASSTWGQFGFEQYF
TGTGCCAGCAGCACATGGGGACAGTTTGGTTTCGAGCAGTACTTC
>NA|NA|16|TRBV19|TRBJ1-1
CASTQDIAAMGTEAFF
TGTGCCAGTACCCAAGACATTGCGGCGATGGGCACTGAAGCTTTCTTT
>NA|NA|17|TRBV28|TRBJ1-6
CASSSTDPMIYNSPLHF
TGTGCCAGCAGTTCCACCGACCCAATGATTTATAATTCACCCCTCCACTTT
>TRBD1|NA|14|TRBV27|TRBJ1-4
CASSLGQGDEKLFF
TGTGCCAGCAGTTTGGGACAGGGAGATGAAAAACTGTTTTTT
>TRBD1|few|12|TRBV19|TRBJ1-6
CASTNAGGSLHF
TGTGCCAGTACCAATGCAGGGGGGTCCCTCCACTTT
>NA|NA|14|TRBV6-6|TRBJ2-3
CASSYGLSTDTQYF
TGTGCCAGCAGTTACGGGCTTAGCACAGATACGCAGTATTTT
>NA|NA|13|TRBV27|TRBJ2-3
CASSPKLTDTQYF
TGTGCCAGCAGTCCCAAACTCACAGATACGCAGTATTTT
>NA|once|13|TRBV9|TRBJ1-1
CASSGGAGTEAFF
TGTGCCAGCAGCGGAGGGGCCGGGACAGAAGCTTTCTTT